This TCR beta chain was captured in a study of T cell repertoires in cytomegalovirus infection. Regarding the study as a whole: CMV-specific TCR beta clonotypes restricted by HLA-C dominated the ex vivo response.

This clonotype has a handful of counts. Its antigen is undetermined. CDR3 length: 14 amino acids. J gave up 6 bases and V 4 bases, and 3 bases lay outside the gene matches. Germline V gene lookup returns CDR1 SGHVS and CDR2 FNYEAQ. Via MiXCR, TCRdb re-called the reads, giving one row per CDR3 protein. The sample holds 550,000 to 700,000 distinct CDR3 sequences, around 40% seen once. The chain recombines TRBV7-6 with TRBJ1-4, with 9 bases aligning to TRBD1. The sequenced sample was cultured PBMCs, obtained from culture after CMV antigen stimulation. This receptor was taken from a human donor in good health (CMV status not recorded). Some clones in this sample may be carry-over from other donors' samples. The CDR3 DNA reads TGTGCCAGCAGCTCACAGGGGGCTGATGAAAAACTGTTTTTT. It is translated as CASSSQGADEKLFF.